These 26 T cell receptor beta chains were all obtained from the same sample, sequenced in a study of blood T cell repertoires in COVID-19. The data were produced by immunoSEQ multiplex PCR, yet TCRdb's version contains in-frame clones alone and is incomplete. This sample has some 200,000 clones, with 84% found just once. Sequencing was performed on peripheral blood. Receptor source: a woman in her 70s with COVID-19, enrolled during active disease.

This clone was detected once. The rearrangement joins TRBV2 to TRBJ2-4; the D gene is possibly TRBD2 (6 bases). Germline CDR1 SNHLY, CDR2 FYNNEI. V dropped 3 bases and J dropped 3 bases, with 12 bases sitting between them. The CDR3 has 15 residues. The CDR3 protein is CASSDPTRNKNIQYF. The CDR3 bases are TGTGCCAGCAGTGACCCGACTAGAAACAAAAACATTCAGTACTTC.

This clone was found a few times. The CDR3 DNA is TGTGCCAGCACCCAAGCAAACAATGAGCAGTTCTTC. It encodes CASTQANNEQFF. The chain employs TRBV6-5 and TRBJ2-1; D is unresolved. V lost 7 bases, J lost 5 bases, and 9 bases lay in between. CDR3 length: 12 residues. Germline CDR1 is MNHEY and CDR2 is SVGAGI.

This rearrangement joins TRBV6-5 to TRBJ2-7; D possibly corresponds to TRBD2 (7 bases). CDR3 length: 15 amino acids. Germline V gene sequence: CDR1 MNHEY, CDR2 SVGAGI. V was cut by 6 bases and J by 3 bases, with 18 bases left in between. The CDR3 region has the DNA TGTGCCAGCAGCCGGGCGGGGGACACTGTCTACGAGCAGTACGTC. Translated: CASSRAGDTVYEQYV.

The chain couples TRBV2 to TRBJ1-2, with D perhaps TRBD1 (6 bases). Trimming left V 8 bases short and J 7 bases short, with 20 bases between. Germline CDR1 reads SNHLY; CDR2 reads FYNNEI. The CDR3 runs to 14 residues. CDR3 DNA sequence: TGTGCCAGCGGGGAACGGGGGGCAACGGGTGGCTACACCTTC. Amino acid sequence: CASGERGATGGYTF.

This clone was observed a single time. The chain recombines TRBV27 with TRBJ2-3; D is unclear. The germline V gene has CDR1 MNHEY and CDR2 SMNVEV (reference sequence). The V and J ends lost 5 bases and 2 bases respectively, with 11 bases between them. CDR3 length equals 14 residues. The CDR3, as DNA: TGTGCCAGCAGTCTCGATAGAAACACAGATACGCAGTATTTT. This gives the protein CASSLDRNTDTQYF.

The rearrangement links TRBV5-1 to TRBJ2-5, with D unresolved. The germline gives CDR1 SGHRS, CDR2 YFSETQ. The CDR3 totals 15 residues. V lost 4 bases and J 3 bases, leaving 16 bases between the germline ends. In nucleotides, the CDR3 is TGCGCCAGCAGCGGCCCCCAGCGTAGTGAAGAGACCCAGTACTTC. Residues: CASSGPQRSEETQYF.

The rearrangement uses TRBV15 and TRBJ2-5; 10 nucleotides align to TRBD1. Looked up from germline, CDR1 is LNHNV and CDR2 is YYDKDF (reference sequence). Trimming cost V 2 bases and J 5 bases; bases outside gene matches: 5. The CDR3 has 15 residues. The CDR3 nucleotides read TGTGCCACCAGCAGAATTGGGACAGGGGTTGAGACCCAGTACTTC. Encoded protein: CATSRIGTGVETQYF.

This clone was seen a single time. CDR3 nucleotide sequence: TGTGCCAGCAGCCAAACCAGGAACACTGAAGCTTTCTTT. Its translation is CASSQTRNTEAFF. The gene calls are TRBV3-1 (or the pseudogene TRBV3-2) and TRBJ1-1; no clear D. The CDR3 covers 13 residues. Per the germline V gene, CDR1 is LGHDT and CDR2 is YNNKEL (reference sequence). V was cut by 2 bases and J by 1 base, with 5 bases left in between.

The V and J genes are TRBV18 and TRBJ1-1; no definite D call. The CDR3 covers 13 residues. The V and J ends lost 4 bases and 4 bases respectively, with 10 bases between them. Looked up from germline, CDR1 is KGHSH and CDR2 is LQKENI. This CDR3 reads CASSRSLSTEAFF. The CDR3 nucleotides read TGTGCCAGCTCACGCTCATTGAGCACTGAAGCTTTCTTT.

The genes are TRBV6-5 and TRBJ2-1; 10 nucleotides match TRBD2. V shed 7 bases, J shed 8 bases, and the junction held 8 bases outside the gene matches. Germline values: CDR1 MNHEY, CDR2 SVGAGI. The CDR3 extends over 14 amino acids. The CDR3 coding sequence is TGTGCCAGCACTAGCGGGGGAGGTTGGGATGAGCAGTTCTTC. The encoded protein is CASTSGGGWDEQFF.

This clone showed up just once. The genes are TRBV18 and TRBJ2-7; tentative D call: TRBD1 (6 bases). Germline V CDR1 and CDR2: KGHSH, LQKENI. This CDR3 has 13 residues. V was pared by 2 bases and J by 10 bases, with 15 bases between. DNA for the CDR3: TGTGCCAGCTCACCATCACAGGGAGAGAAACAGTACGTC. It is translated as CASSPSQGEKQYV.

This chain uses TRBV4-2 with TRBJ2-7, with 8 bases fitting TRBD1. J gave up 4 bases and V 0 bases, and 5 bases lay outside the gene matches. CDR1 and CDR2 from the germline V gene are LGHNA and YNFKEQ. The CDR3 is made up of 15 amino acids. The CDR3 DNA is TGTGCCAGCAGCCAAGATTTGGGACAGGAGTACGAGCAGTACTTC. This translates into CASSQDLGQEYEQYF.

J is TRBJ2-3 and V is TRBV19, with TRBD1 matching over 7 bases. Germline values: CDR1 LNHDA, CDR2 SQIVND (reference sequence). The length of the CDR3 is 14 residues. J lost 2 bases, V lost 10 bases, and 9 bases had no gene match. The CDR3 is CATLDRQYTDTQYF. CDR3 in DNA: TGTGCCACCTTGGACAGGCAATACACAGATACGCAGTATTTT.

This chain connects TRBV28 to TRBJ2-7; TRBD1 aligns across 8 bases. The CDR3 contains 15 residues. Germline V CDR1 and CDR2: MDHEN, SYDVKM. The J segment lost 3 bases and the V segment lost 6 bases, leaving 10 bases of the junction unmatched. CDR3: CASSPDRGHLYEQYV. Written as DNA, the CDR3 is TGTGCCAGCAGCCCAGACAGGGGTCACCTCTACGAGCAGTACGTC.

V gene TRBV6-5 combines with J gene TRBJ1-3; 7 bases align to TRBD1. CDR3 length: 15 residues. Germline V gives CDR1 MNHEY, CDR2 SVGAGI. V shed 5 bases, J shed 1 base, and the junction held 5 bases outside the gene matches. CDR3 nucleotides: TGTGCCAGCAGTCAACAGGGGCTTTCTGGAAACACCATATATTTT. As protein: CASSQQGLSGNTIYF.

This clone turned up a few times. The chain couples TRBV5-5 to TRBJ2-3, with a weak D call TRBD1 (5 bases). CDR3 size: 16 residues. CDR1 and CDR2 from the germline V gene are SGHKS and YYEKEE (reference sequence). Trimming removed 0 bases from V and 3 bases from J, with 14 bases in between. CDR3 amino acids: CASSLEPRVRTDTQYF. CDR3 DNA: TGTGCCAGCAGCTTGGAGCCCAGGGTTAGGACAGATACGCAGTATTTT.

In its sample, this clone was seen a few times. The chain uses TRBV28 and TRBJ2-2; 8 nucleotides line up with TRBD1. J lost 8 bases, V lost 5 bases, and 13 bases had no gene match. This CDR3 has 16 residues. Germline V gene lookup returns CDR1 MDHEN and CDR2 SYDVKM. The CDR3 loop is CASSPVLQGAGGELFF. CDR3 sequence (DNA): TGTGCCAGCAGTCCGGTTCTTCAGGGGGCTGGGGGGGAGCTGTTTTTT.

To note about this clone: Distinct nucleotide sequences in the sample also encode this CDR3. The chain carries TRBV18 and TRBJ2-3; no clear D gene. Germline CDR1 KGHSH, CDR2 LQKENI. The V end was cut by 3 bases, the J end by 1 base, with 5 bases between. CDR3 length: 13 residues. The CDR3 sequence: CASSPGRTDTQYF. For the CDR3, the DNA is TGTGCCAGCTCACCCGGTCGCACAGATACGCAGTATTTT.

This chain links TRBV30 with TRBJ1-1, with D maybe TRBD1 (6 bases). Germline loops: CDR1 GTSNPN, CDR2 SVGIG (reference sequence). CDR3 size: 12 residues. The V end lost 5 bases, the J end lost 0 bases, and 7 bases lay between the germline ends. CDR3: CAWGQMNTEAFF. CDR3 bases: TGTGCCTGGGGACAGATGAACACTGAAGCTTTCTTT.

The rearrangement uses TRBV10-3 and TRBJ1-4, with D maybe TRBD1 (6 bases). Per germline, CDR1 ENHRY and CDR2 SYGVKD. The CDR3 has 16 amino acids. V was trimmed by 0 bases and J by 4 bases, leaving 12 bases between them. The CDR3 region is CAISESRGAINEKLFF. The CDR3 nucleotides are TGTGCCATCAGTGAGTCGCGGGGGGCGATTAATGAAAAACTGTTTTTT.

The J gene is TRBJ2-7, the V gene TRBV2; 12 nucleotides agree with TRBD1. The CDR3 has 17 residues. Germline lookup yields CDR1 SNHLY and CDR2 FYNNEI. J was trimmed by 6 bases and V by 5 bases; bases with no gene match: 14. CDR3 region: CASSFDNPGTGGGEQYF. In nucleotides, the CDR3 is TGTGCCAGCAGTTTCGACAACCCCGGGACAGGGGGCGGCGAGCAGTACTTC.

V is TRBV24-1 and J is TRBJ2-5; possibly TRBD2 for D (6 bases). V lost 9 bases, J lost 5 bases, and 15 bases lay in between. In germline, CDR1 is KGHDR, CDR2 SFDVKD. The CDR3 contains 13 residues. The CDR3 DNA sequence: TGTGCCACCTCCCCGGGAGCCGTGGAGACCCAGTACTTC. It yields the protein CATSPGAVETQYF.

The chain joins TRBV11-3 to TRBJ2-1; tentative D call: TRBD2 (6 bases). Trimming took 5 bases from V and 0 from J, leaving 11 bases between them. The CDR3 is made up of 15 amino acids. Germline V CDR1 and CDR2: SGHNT, YENEEA. The DNA for the CDR3 is TGTGCCAGCAGCCCGGGGAGGAGCTCCTACAATGAGCAGTTCTTC. Its protein is CASSPGRSSYNEQFF.

This clone is a singleton in its sample. The chain combines TRBV10-3 with TRBJ1-1; D not certain. CDR3 length: 13 residues. Germline values: CDR1 ENHRY, CDR2 SYGVKD. The ends were cut back, 10 bases at V and 2 bases at J, with 14 bases in the middle. In nucleotides, the CDR3 is TGTGCCAGCTTAAGGACTAGAAACACTGAAGCTTTCTTT. This gives the protein CASLRTRNTEAFF.

This chain links TRBV6-2 or TRBV6-3 with TRBJ1-1, with D tentatively TRBD1 (5 bases). Per the germline V gene, CDR1 is MNHEY and CDR2 is SVGEGT. V lost 4 bases, J lost 1 base, and 7 bases lay in between. The CDR3 consists of 13 residues. DNA of the CDR3: TGTGCCAGCAGTTTTCAGGGGAACACTGAAGCTTTCTTT. Translated, it gives CASSFQGNTEAFF.

This clone was observed once. V usage is TRBV10-3 and J usage is TRBJ2-5; TRBD1 matches at 10 bases. CDR1 and CDR2 from the germline V gene are ENHRY and SYGVKD. CDR3 length equals 15 residues. With V trimmed by 2 bases and J by 3 bases, 3 bases remained unmatched. CDR3 amino acids: CAISEPGTGEETQYF. The CDR3 DNA reads as TGTGCCATCAGTGAGCCAGGGACAGGGGAAGAGACCCAGTACTTC.